The clone carrying this T cell receptor (beta chain) showed up just a few times. What it recognizes is unknown. This entry belongs to a study of cytomegalovirus exposure and HLA in healthy donors. Findings and caveats of the study: Reportedly, HLA-A and HLA-B alleles of most subjects were accurately predicted from TCR beta. The availability of immune exposure information extended only to CMV serostatus.

PCR primers comprised 60 Vbeta and 13 Jbeta primers. Only in-frame clones appear in the TCRdb table, and some are missing; sequencing was by immunoSEQ multiplex PCR. The data hold 76,000 or so clones, with around 80% observed a single time. CDR1 and CDR2 from the germline V gene are MNHEY and SVGAGI. The junction had 2 bases not matched to a gene; V was cut back by 6 bases and J by 2 bases. The CDR3 runs 15 residues. The receptor comes from a man between 25 and 39 years old in good health and CMV-seronegative. Sample: PBMCs. The V and J genes are TRBV6-5 and TRBJ2-6; 9 bases line up with TRBD1. CDR3 sequence (DNA): TGTGCCAGCAGACGACAGGGGGCTGGGGCCAACGTCCTGACTTTC. Amino acid sequence: CASRRQGAGANVLTF.